The clone carrying this TCR beta chain was recorded a few times. This sample stems from a study of blood T cell repertoires in COVID-19. As for the study in general: T cells, B-cell-depleted T cells, or PBMCs supplied cDNA or gDNA.

Original handling: Reference gene primers were amplified, and this amplification served to estimate nucleated cell counts. TCRdb's copy holds only in-frame clones and misses some; the assay was immunoSEQ multiplex PCR. V and J calls and clone size are copied from that table; D and trimming were computed from the DNA. The table lists under 200,000 clones, 80% to 85% of them singletons. This CDR3 contains 16 residues. The germline V and J ends were trimmed by 2 bases and 1 base, with 14 bases remaining between them. Germline assignment: CDR1 MNHEY and CDR2 SVGEGT. The sequence was obtained from a woman aged 80 or older with active or convalescent COVID-19. The sample consisted of peripheral blood. The V and J genes are TRBV6-2 or TRBV6-3 and TRBJ1-2; a weak D match, TRBD1 (6 bases). CDR3 sequence: CASSYGQGRDNYGYTF. The CDR3 DNA follows: TGTGCCAGCAGTTACGGCCAGGGGCGAGATAACTATGGCTACACCTTC.